Given below is one T cell receptor beta chain in context. Its recognized antigen is unknown. Base qualities are not recorded, but no much larger clone differs from it by a single base. Distinct nucleotide sequences in the sample also encode this CDR3. This sample is drawn from a study of regulatory T cells (dated by TCRdb to 2017 to 2018). A note on the overall study: The study compared T-cell receptor beta repertoires of sorted regulatory, conventional CD4+ and CD8+ T cells between CD3G-deficient patients and healthy controls.

Evidence of autoimmunity was found in all CD3G-deficient patients, and more severe autoimmunity was observed in two of the patients. Patients were tested at ages ranging from 2 to 39 years, and reduced naive and increased memory CD4+ and CD8+ T-cell proportions were found in the patients. CD4+ cells were FACS-sorted into CD25-high CD127-low regulatory T cells and CD25-low CD127-high conventional CD4+ T cells. About six individuals with CD3G deficiency made up the patient group. Patient samples and clinical data were obtained from an international physician network spanning the United States, Europe and Asia. Ficoll density separation was used to isolate peripheral blood mononuclear cells. For the multiplex PCR, 52 forward TRBV primers and 13 reverse TRBJ primers were used, and amplification bias was corrected with both assay-based and computational methods. Within the immunoSEQ assay, multiplex PCR amplified rearranged TRB loci from genomic DNA. TRB amplicons were sequenced using an Illumina HiSeq platform. Processing in the source paper ran as follows. Custom algorithms error-filtered the raw sequences and aligned them to reference gene sequences, after which the immunoSEQ online tools were used for analysis. The frequencies of productive and nonproductive TRB rearrangements were evaluated among unique sequences as well as among total sequences. The likelihood of self-reactivity was estimated by examining two features, hydrophobicity and amino acid composition, of TRB CDR3 positions 6 and 7. For group comparisons, t tests, Mann-Whitney tests or two-way ANOVA were performed in Prism software. In its TCRdb copy, this immuneACCESS table keeps in-frame sequences only and misses some clones. Where compared with another copy, unresolved V genes explain less than half of these, and the others have no known cause. V, J and clone size reflect that table, while D and trimming were determined from the DNA. The sample data list tens of thousands of clones, and about 94% of these were observed just once. 0.98% of the sample is in the top ten clones.

The study at large found these results: Hydrophobic residues at CDR3 positions 6 and 7 were enriched in conventional CD4+ T cells from CD3G-deficient patients, suggesting more self-reactive specificities. Restricted unique TRB V-J pairs and skewed V and J gene usage were observed in patient repertoires, most markedly in regulatory T cells.

Unmatched junction bases come to 3, with V trimmed by 4 bases and J by 4 bases. Via the germline V gene, CDR1 is MNHNS and CDR2 SASEGT. From its cysteine to its phenylalanine, the CDR3 spans 13 amino acids. Kept here is only the CDR3 DNA, which spans 39 bases and is read in frame from base 1. Sequencing used conventional CD4+ T cells sorted from blood. The TCR sequence derives from a child younger than 10 with CD3G deficiency. The sequence links TRBV6-1 to TRBJ2-7; 8 bases in the junction line up with TRBD2. The CDR3: CASSGRGGYEQYF. The DNA sequence follows: TGTGCCAGCAGTGGACGGGGGGGGTACGAGCAGTACTTC.